This T cell receptor beta chain stems from a study of identical twins. TCRdb processed the 5' RACE reads anew with MiXCR; each CDR3 protein has one entry. This table holds some 690,000 distinct CDR3 sequences, roughly 20% found once. V lost 3 bases to trimming and J lost 6 bases, with 11 bases between them. This CDR3 region has 13 residues. The germline V gene has CDR1 SGHRS and CDR2 YFSETQ. This clonotype was counted between two and nine times. This same sample was also part of a study on T cells expressing NK-cell markers.

This TCR was recovered from a woman aged 18-29 years in good health. What was sequenced was PBMCs. The J gene is TRBJ2-3, the V gene TRBV5-1; D ambiguous. The CDR3 DNA reads TGCGCCAGCAGCTCAGGAGTTGGCGATACGCAGTATTTT. This sequence encodes CASSSGVGDTQYF.